This T cell receptor beta chain stems from a study of Graves' ophthalmopathy and Graves' hyperthyroidism. Deletions cut 0 bases from V and 6 bases from J, with 9 bases between. Germline V gene data show CDR1 as MGHRA and CDR2 as YSYEKL. The CDR3 contains 14 residues. This clonotype was seen a handful of times. Amplification from RNA transcripts yielded the TCR beta CDR3 regions. HTBI primers primed a first-round RT-PCR, and a second-round multiplex PCR followed. TCRdb re-derived calls from the multiplex PCR reads in MiXCR, one entry per CDR3 protein. Counted here are some 750,000 distinct CDR3 sequences, about 44% occurring once; the ten biggest clones make up roughly 45%.

The clonotype originates from an adult man with Graves' ophthalmopathy. Input material: peripheral blood. The V and J genes are TRBV4-1 and TRBJ1-5; D possibly corresponds to TRBD1 (5 bases). The CDR3 bases are TGCGCCAGCAGCCAAGAGGGGGTCACTCAGCCCCAGCATTTT. Amino acid sequence: CASSQEGVTQPQHF.